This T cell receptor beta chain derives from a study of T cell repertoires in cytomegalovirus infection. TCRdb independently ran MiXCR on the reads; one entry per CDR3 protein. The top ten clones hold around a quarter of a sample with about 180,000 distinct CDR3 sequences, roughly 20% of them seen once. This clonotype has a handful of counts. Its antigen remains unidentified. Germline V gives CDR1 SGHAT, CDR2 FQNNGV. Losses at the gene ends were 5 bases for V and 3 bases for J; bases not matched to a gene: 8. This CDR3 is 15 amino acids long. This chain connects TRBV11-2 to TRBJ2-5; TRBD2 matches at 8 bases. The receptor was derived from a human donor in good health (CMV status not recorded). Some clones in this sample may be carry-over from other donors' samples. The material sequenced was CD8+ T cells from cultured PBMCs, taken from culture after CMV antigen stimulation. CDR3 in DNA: TGTGCCAGCAGCCCCCTTCTTAGCGGGGAAGAGACCCAGTACTTC. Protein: CASSPLLSGEETQYF. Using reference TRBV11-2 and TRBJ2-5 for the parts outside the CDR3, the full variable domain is EAGVAQSPRYKIIEKRQSVAFWCNPISGHATLYWYQQILGQGPKLLIQFQNNGVVDDSQLPKDRFSAERLKGVDSTLKIQPAKLEDSAVYLCASSPLLSGEETQYFGPGTRLLVL.